These T cell receptor beta chains were read from a single sample in a study of shared clonotypes between healthy human individuals. TCRdb keeps only in-frame clones here, not all; method: immunoSEQ multiplex PCR. Of more than 2 million clones detected, approximately 95% appear once; the ten largest clones hold more than 0.1%. Material for sequencing was naive CD4+ T cells sorted from blood. The origin of the receptors is a man aged 18 to 35 in good health. CDR3s include the opening cysteine and the closing phenylalanine or tryptophan. The order of the fields is V gene, D gene, clone size, J gene, CDR3 length, CDR3 protein, CDR3 DNA. A D gene is named only where the DNA matches it firmly. Clone size is not always given. Where it is, it says once, few, many or a class for expanded clones.

>TRBV14|.|.|TRBJ2-5|14
CASSQRGVQETQYF
TGTGCCAGCAGCCAACGTGGGGTCCAAGAGACCCAGTACTTC
>TRBV6-6|.|.|TRBJ1-4|15
CASSYPLRMNEKLFF
TGTGCCAGCAGTTACCCCCTGAGAATGAATGAAAAACTGTTTTTT
>TRBV28|TRBD1|.|TRBJ1-1|13
CASSKGAGFEAFF
TGTGCCAGCAGTAAGGGGGCTGGTTTTGAAGCTTTCTTT
>TRBV4-3|TRBD2|.|TRBJ2-7|16
CASSQDSRTSGEEQYF
TGCGCCAGCAGCCAAGATAGTAGGACTAGCGGTGAGGAGCAGTACTTC
>TRBV5-1|.|.|TRBJ1-6|16
CASSLAESSYNSPLHF
TGCGCCAGCAGCCTCGCAGAGAGCTCCTATAATTCACCCCTCCACTTT
>TRBV6-1|.|.|TRBJ2-1|13
CASSEGAKNEQFF
TGTGCCAGCAGTGAGGGGGCGAAAAATGAGCAGTTCTTC
>TRBV5-4|.|.|TRBJ1-2|13
CASSLVDNYGYTF
TGTGCCAGCAGCCTTGTGGATAACTATGGCTACACCTTC
>TRBV10-3|TRBD2|.|TRBJ2-2|14
CAISGTSDAGELFF
TGTGCCATCAGCGGGACTAGCGACGCCGGGGAGCTGTTTTTT
>TRBV13|.|.|TRBJ1-6|15
CASSLRDSLNSPLHF
TGTGCCAGCAGCTTAAGAGACAGCCTTAATTCACCCCTCCACTTT
>TRBV27|TRBD2|.|TRBJ2-5|15
CASSLGGGGPETQYF
TGTGCCAGCAGTTTAGGCGGGGGGGGCCCCGAGACCCAGTACTTC
>TRBV7-2|TRBD1|once|TRBJ2-7|16
CASSFSRTGGSYEQYF
TGTGCCAGCAGCTTTTCCCGGACAGGAGGCTCCTACGAGCAGTACTTC
>TRBV15|.|once|TRBJ1-5|16
CATSSRVQVSNQPQHF
TGTGCCACCAGCAGCCGAGTGCAGGTGAGCAATCAGCCCCAGCATTTT
>TRBV5-1|TRBD1|.|TRBJ2-4|14
CASSLGDRANIQYF
TGCGCCAGCAGCTTAGGGGACAGGGCAAACATTCAGTACTTC
>TRBV5-6|TRBD1|.|TRBJ1-1|13
CASSKGQGSEAFF
TGTGCCAGCAGCAAGGGACAGGGGAGTGAAGCTTTCTTT
>TRBV30|.|.|TRBJ1-2|12
CAWRGPNYGYTF
TGTGCGTGGAGGGGCCCTAACTATGGCTACACCTTC
>TRBV7-2|.|.|TRBJ2-5|15
CASSLAGVYQETQYF
TGTGCCAGCAGCTTAGCGGGGGTGTACCAAGAGACCCAGTACTTC
>TRBV6-5|.|once|TRBJ2-1|12
CASSSRLMVQFF
TGTGCCAGCAGTTCGCGACTAATGGTGCAGTTCTTC
>TRBV7-2|.|.|TRBJ2-5|13
CASSLRTQETQYF
TGTGCCAGCAGCTTAAGGACACAAGAGACCCAGTACTTC
>TRBV6-1|.|.|TRBJ1-1|15
CASSPGGTPNTEAFF
TGTGCCAGCAGTCCCGGGGGGACCCCGAACACTGAAGCTTTCTTT
>TRBV9|.|.|TRBJ2-1|13
CASSAGLWDEQFF
TGTGCCAGCAGCGCGGGACTTTGGGATGAGCAGTTCTTC
>TRBV11-2|.|.|TRBJ2-3|14
CASSLDGSTDTQYF
TGTGCCAGCAGCCTGGACGGTAGCACAGATACGCAGTATTTT
>TRBV7-9|.|.|TRBJ1-1|14
CASGGRGLNTEAFF
TGTGCCAGTGGAGGACGGGGGTTGAACACTGAAGCTTTCTTT
>TRBV19|TRBD2|.|TRBJ2-7|13
CASSKRGTYEQYF
TGTGCCAGTAGTAAGCGGGGCACCTACGAGCAGTACTTC
>TRBV29-1|TRBD1|.|TRBJ2-2|15
CSVRRQGANTGELFF
TGCAGCGTTAGAAGACAGGGGGCTAACACCGGGGAGCTGTTTTTT
>TRBV11-2|TRBD1|once|TRBJ2-1|14
CASSPDRGVNEQFF
TGTGCCAGCAGCCCGGACAGGGGGGTCAATGAGCAGTTCTTC
>TRBV6-1|.|.|TRBJ1-1|14
CATLRLGMNTEAFF
TGTGCAACCCTGAGGTTGGGCATGAACACTGAAGCTTTCTTT
>TRBV11-2|.|.|TRBJ2-2|13
CASSFWETGELFF
TGTGCCAGCAGCTTCTGGGAAACCGGGGAGCTGTTTTTT
>TRBV25-1|.|.|TRBJ1-1|15
CASSDLAGVNTEAFF
TGTGCCAGCAGTGACCTGGCAGGAGTGAACACTGAAGCTTTCTTT
>TRBV7-9|.|few|TRBJ2-7|13
CASSLIQAYEQYF
TGTGCCAGCAGCTTAATCCAGGCCTACGAGCAGTACTTC
>TRBV10-2|TRBD1|.|TRBJ1-3|15
CASREGQGYGNTIYF
TGCGCCAGCAGGGAGGGACAGGGGTACGGAAACACCATATATTTT
>TRBV6-1|.|.|TRBJ2-7|13
CASSSTASYEQYF
TGTGCCAGCAGTTCGACAGCCTCCTACGAGCAGTACTTC
>TRBV1|.|.|TRBJ2-7|13
CTSGPGNSYEQYF
TGCACCAGCGGCCCAGGCAACTCCTACGAGCAGTACTTC
>TRBV6-6|.|.|TRBJ1-5|14
CASSYLGGNQPQHF
TGTGCCAGCAGTTACTTAGGCGGCAATCAGCCCCAGCATTTT
>TRBV7-6|TRBD1|.|TRBJ2-2|16
CASSLGTGARTGELFF
TGTGCCAGCAGCCTCGGGACAGGGGCGAGGACCGGGGAGCTGTTTTTT
>TRBV5-4|TRBD1|.|TRBJ1-4|15
CASSLGDRSNEKLFF
TGTGCCAGCAGCTTGGGGGACAGGTCTAATGAAAAACTGTTTTTT
>TRBV11-1|TRBD1|.|TRBJ2-5|16
CASRPGTGGFGETQYF
TGTGCCAGCAGACCCGGGACAGGGGGTTTCGGGGAGACCCAGTACTTC
>TRBV11-2|TRBD2|few|TRBJ2-3|15
CASSRSGTPSDTQYF
TGTGCCAGCAGCCGTAGCGGGACCCCCTCCGATACGCAGTATTTT
>TRBV5-4|TRBD2|.|TRBJ2-3|16
CASSLVIAGVADTQYF
TGTGCCAGCAGCTTGGTAATAGCGGGAGTCGCAGATACGCAGTATTTT
>TRBV2|TRBD1|.|TRBJ2-7|14
CASIAETGFHEQYF
TGTGCCAGCATAGCCGAGACAGGGTTCCACGAGCAGTACTTC
>TRBV11-3|.|.|TRBJ2-1|17
CASSLAGGTGVYNEQFF
TGTGCCAGCAGCTTAGCTGGGGGGACTGGAGTGTACAATGAGCAGTTCTTC
>TRBV6-5|TRBD1|.|TRBJ2-2|14
CASSHPGGTGELFF
TGTGCCAGCAGTCACCCAGGGGGCACCGGGGAGCTGTTTTTT
>TRBV28|TRBD2|once|TRBJ2-3|13
CASSSGGRDTQYF
TGTGCCAGCAGTTCGGGAGGACGCGATACGCAGTATTTT
>TRBV4-1|.|.|TRBJ1-2|12
CASSRPGASYTF
TGCGCCAGCAGCCGCCCCGGGGCAAGCTACACCTTC
>TRBV7-3|.|.|TRBJ2-5|15
CASSLASGGQETQYF
TGTGCCAGCAGCTTGGCCTCCGGGGGCCAAGAGACCCAGTACTTC
>TRBV7-2|TRBD1|.|TRBJ2-5|14
CASSERDSGETQYF
TGTGCCAGCAGCGAACGGGACAGTGGGGAGACCCAGTACTTC
>TRBV5-4|.|.|TRBJ1-1|15
CASSLAAAGGTEAFF
TGTGCCAGCAGCTTGGCGGCAGCGGGAGGGACTGAAGCTTTCTTT
>TRBV6-1|.|.|TRBJ1-5|15
CASSEPVQRDQPQHF
TGTGCCAGCAGTGAACCAGTACAGCGTGATCAGCCCCAGCATTTT
>TRBV5-4|TRBD1|.|TRBJ1-4|16
CASSLGGGQGLEKLFF
TGTGCCAGCAGCTTGGGGGGCGGACAGGGCCTTGAAAAACTGTTTTTT
>TRBV15|TRBD2|.|TRBJ2-5|15
CATSRGSGPPETQYF
TGTGCCACCAGCAGAGGTAGCGGGCCCCCGGAGACCCAGTACTTC
>TRBV2|.|.|TRBJ1-2|16
CASSVGWDGTNYGYTF
TGTGCCAGCAGTGTGGGGTGGGACGGAACTAACTATGGCTACACCTTC
>TRBV6-5|.|.|TRBJ2-7|14
CASSPQGNPHEQYF
TGTGCCAGCAGTCCTCAGGGGAATCCCCACGAGCAGTACTTC